One sample yielded the 30 T cell receptor beta chains listed below, sequenced in a study of response to subunit inactivated influenza vaccine. One entry per CDR3 protein, called by TCRdb with MiXCR from the RT-PCR reads. Here the sample spans 250,000 to 350,000 distinct CDR3 sequences, 22% being singletons. This specimen was PBMCs from blood, taken about 20 months after vaccination. These receptors were taken from a man aged 50 to 69 who received an inactivated influenza vaccine.

The CDR3 DNA follows: TGTGCCAGCAGCTTTTTGAGTAACACCGGGGAGCTGTTTTTT. It encodes CASSFLSNTGELFF. The V gene is TRBV7-6, the J gene TRBJ2-2, with no clear D. In germline, CDR1 is SGHVS, CDR2 FNYEAQ. This CDR3 has 14 residues. Trimming shortened V by 3 bases and J by 2 bases, and 7 bases separated the two germline ends.

The chain recombines TRBV4-3 with TRBJ1-5; D is possibly TRBD1 (5 bases). The V and J ends lost 1 base and 7 bases respectively, with 14 bases between them. CDR3 length: 15 residues. Germline values: CDR1 LGHNA, CDR2 YSLEER. The CDR3 region has the DNA TGCGCCAGCAGCCAAGGCCAGTGGGGGGACCAGCCCCAGCATTTT. Amino acid sequence: CASSQGQWGDQPQHF.

This clonotype was seen a few times. The genes are TRBV7-3 and TRBJ2-2; D gene ambiguous. Germline CDR1 reads SGHTA; CDR2 reads FQGTGA. CDR3 length: 11 residues. Trimming shortened V by 6 bases and J by 5 bases, and 4 bases separated the two germline ends. CDR3 amino acids: CASSQTGELFF. The CDR3 DNA is TGTGCCAGCAGTCAAACCGGGGAGCTGTTTTTT.

V usage is TRBV3-1 and J usage is TRBJ1-2, with D tentatively TRBD1 (5 bases). The germline gives CDR1 LGHDT, CDR2 YNNKEL (reference sequence). CDR3 length: 14 residues. The V end lost 4 bases, the J end lost 8 bases, and 17 bases lay between the germline ends. The CDR3 DNA follows: TGTGCCAGCAGCCTGGACGCAGGGACTCGCGGCTACACCTTC. Translating it yields CASSLDAGTRGYTF.

As concerns this clonotype: One junction end disagrees with the germline gene, perhaps due to a read error. The chain is built from TRBV20-1 and TRBJ1-1, with 8 bases lining up with TRBD1. CDR3 length: 14 residues. Germline V gene sequence: CDR1 DFQATT, CDR2 SNEGSKA (reference sequence). Here the CDR3 DNA reads TGCAGTGCTGGACAGGGAACCTTGAACACTGTAGCTTTCTTT. It yields the protein CSAGQGTLNTVAFF.

This clonotype showed up many times. The chain is built from TRBV20-1 and TRBJ1-1; no firm D call. Per the germline V gene, CDR1 is DFQATT and CDR2 is SNEGSKA (reference sequence). The CDR3 loop spans 10 amino acids. Trimming took 7 bases from V and 7 from J, leaving 10 bases between them. The CDR3 DNA follows: TGCAGTGTTAGGACGGTTGAAGCTTTCTTT. Encoded protein: CSVRTVEAFF.

The J gene is TRBJ2-2, the V gene TRBV28; no reliable D call. Between the trimmed V and J ends, which lost 6 bases and 1 base, there was a span of 9 bases. Looked up from germline, CDR1 is MDHEN and CDR2 is SYDVKM. This CDR3 is 14 amino acids long. CDR3 DNA: TGTGCCAGCAGAGGGAAAGGGAACACCGGGGAGCTGTTTTTT. It encodes CASRGKGNTGELFF.

This clonotype was seen a few times. This chain uses TRBV28 with TRBJ1-3; D is possibly TRBD1 (5 bases). Germline V gene lookup returns CDR1 MDHEN and CDR2 SYDVKM. This CDR3 is 12 amino acids long. The V gene lost 5 bases and the J gene lost 9 bases, with 11 bases spanning the gap. The CDR3: CASSGPGGTIYF. CDR3 DNA sequence: TGTGCCAGCAGTGGACCTGGGGGCACCATATATTTT.

This clonotype was found many times. The gene calls are TRBV7-2 and TRBJ1-5, with a tentative D call TRBD1 (5 bases). CDR1 and CDR2 (germline): SGHTA, FQGNSA. This CDR3 has 17 residues. V was cut by 1 base and J by 3 bases, with 16 bases left in between. CDR3 in DNA: TGTGCCAGCAGCTTAGGGGGCGGGGCGAGGGCCAATCAGCCCCAGCATTTT. Encoded protein: CASSLGGGARANQPQHF.

The CDR3 spells CASSRLAGAHTDTQYF. CDR3 in DNA: TGTGCCAGCAGTAGACTAGCGGGGGCCCACACAGATACGCAGTATTTT. The chain carries TRBV6-4 and TRBJ2-3, with TRBD2 matching 12 bases. Trimming took 5 bases from V and 2 from J; bases not matched to a gene: 5. CDR1 MRHNA and CDR2 SNTAGT come from the germline V gene. There are 16 residues in the CDR3.

This clonotype was counted between two and nine times. This chain links TRBV10-3 with TRBJ1-1, with no clear D. Germline CDR1 ENHRY, CDR2 SYGVKD. The CDR3 is 12 amino acids. V was shortened by 6 bases and J by 1 base, with 6 bases between the two germline ends. DNA of the CDR3: TGTGCCATCAGCATTTCGAACACTGAAGCTTTCTTT. The encoded protein is CAISISNTEAFF.

The rearrangement joins TRBV27 to TRBJ2-7; 9 bases match TRBD1. The length of the CDR3 is 14 residues. Germline loops: CDR1 MNHEY, CDR2 SMNVEV (reference sequence). The ends lost 7 bases at V and 3 bases at J; junction bases unmatched: 7. The CDR3 loop is CASKPRDRDYEQYF. Here the CDR3 DNA reads TGTGCCAGCAAACCCCGGGACAGGGACTACGAGCAGTACTTC.

The table lists this clonotype with a few counts. The rearrangement joins TRBV6-2 or TRBV6-3 to TRBJ2-3; unclear D gene. Germline V gene lookup returns CDR1 MNHEY and CDR2 SVGEGT. The germline V and J ends were trimmed by 3 bases and 4 bases, with 8 bases remaining between them. CDR3 length: 13 amino acids. DNA for the CDR3: TGTGCCAGCAGTTATGGCACCCCAGATACGCAGTATTTT. This encodes CASSYGTPDTQYF.

This clonotype was counted once. The CDR3 DNA reads as TGTGCCAGCAGTGGAGACAGGTTCGAGGGGACCCAGTACTTC. Amino acid sequence: CASSGDRFEGTQYF. V gene TRBV25-1 combines with J gene TRBJ2-5, with D tentatively TRBD1 (6 bases). Germline assignment: CDR1 MGHDK and CDR2 SYGVNS. The CDR3 sequence is 14 residues long. V was shortened by 4 bases and J by 7 bases, with 16 bases between the two germline ends.

This clonotype has only a few counts. V usage is TRBV2 and J usage is TRBJ1-2; no definite D call. With 7 bases removed from V and 8 bases from J, the gap between germline ends came to 14 bases. The CDR3 spans 12 residues. CDR1 and CDR2 from the germline V gene are SNHLY and FYNNEI. The CDR3 DNA reads as TGTGCCAGCACGCGCGGCCGACTAGGCTACACCTTC. Protein sequence: CASTRGRLGYTF.

The J gene is TRBJ1-1, the V gene TRBV6-5; 7 positions match TRBD1. Germline V gene data show CDR1 as MNHEY and CDR2 as SVGAGI. The CDR3 totals 17 residues. V lost 0 bases to trimming and J lost 1 base; unmatched junction nucleotides: 8. This chain's CDR3 is CASSYSWQGGGNTEAFF. DNA of the CDR3: TGTGCCAGCAGTTACTCATGGCAGGGGGGAGGGAACACTGAAGCTTTCTTT.

This sequence joins TRBV7-9 and TRBJ2-1, with 13 bases fitting TRBD2. The CDR3 contains 15 residues. Germline CDR1 SEHNR, CDR2 FQNEAQ (reference sequence). The ends lost 2 bases at V and 10 bases at J; junction bases unmatched: 5. CDR3 nucleotide sequence: TGTGCCAGCAGCTTAAATGGACTAGCGGGAGACGAGCAGTTCTTC. Its protein is CASSLNGLAGDEQFF.

This clonotype has only a few counts. CDR3 in amino acids: CASSTGGTNQPQHF. DNA for the CDR3: TGTGCCAGCAGCACGGGGGGGACTAATCAGCCCCAGCATTTT. The rearrangement joins TRBV7-9 to TRBJ1-5, with D possibly being TRBD1 (5 bases). CDR3 length: 14 amino acids. Per the germline V gene, CDR1 is SEHNR and CDR2 is FQNEAQ (reference sequence). V was shortened by 5 bases and J by 4 bases, with 12 bases between the two germline ends.

In its sample, this clonotype was seen a few times. V is TRBV29-1 and J is TRBJ2-7; 7 nucleotides match TRBD2. Germline trimming cut 4 bases from V and 5 bases from J; bases unmatched to any gene: 8. The CDR3 consists of 13 residues. Germline V gives CDR1 SQVTM, CDR2 ANQGSEA. CDR3 sequence reads: CSVAAGALNEQYF. The CDR3 DNA reads TGCAGCGTTGCCGCGGGAGCCTTGAACGAGCAGTACTTC.

The chain links TRBV4-2 to TRBJ2-3; D tentatively fits TRBD1 or TRBD2 (6 bases each). Trimming left V 0 bases short and J 3 bases short, with 13 bases between. This CDR3 region has 16 residues. Germline V gives CDR1 LGHNA, CDR2 YNFKEQ. DNA of the CDR3: TGTGCCAGCAGCCAAGATGAAACGGGGGCGACAGATACGCAGTATTTT. Protein sequence: CASSQDETGATDTQYF.

The chain carries TRBV3-1 and TRBJ2-5; 8 nucleotides match TRBD1. This CDR3 has 15 residues. Germline loops: CDR1 LGHDT, CDR2 YNNKEL (reference sequence). V shed 1 base, J shed 5 bases, and the junction held 6 bases outside the gene matches. The CDR3 DNA follows: TGTGCCAGCAGCCAAGCAGGGGGCTTTCGGGAGACCCAGTACTTC. Its translation: CASSQAGGFRETQYF.

The chain joins TRBV18 to TRBJ1-1; TRBD1 matches 11 bases. CDR3 size: 16 residues. CDR1 KGHSH and CDR2 LQKENI come from the germline V gene. Losses at the gene ends were 3 bases for V and 4 bases for J; bases not matched to a gene: 7. The CDR3 DNA reads TGTGCCAGCTCACCTGGACAGGGGGCGCTGGCCACTGAAGCTTTCTTT. Its protein product is CASSPGQGALATEAFF. Full variable domain (rest looked up from reference TRBV18 and TRBJ1-1): NAGVMQNPRHLVRRRGQEARLRCSPMKGHSHVYWYRQLPEEGLKFMVYLQKENIIDESGMPKERFSAEFPKEGPSILRIQQVVRGDSAAYFCASSPGQGALATEAFFGQGTRLTVV.

The chain is built from TRBV20-1 and TRBJ1-5; a weak D match, TRBD1 (5 bases). Deletions cut 4 bases from V and 0 bases from J, with 10 bases between. This CDR3 is built from 14 residues. Germline CDR1 DFQATT, CDR2 SNEGSKA (reference sequence). CDR3 residues: CSANQGNSNQPQHF. The CDR3 coding sequence is TGCAGTGCTAACCAGGGTAATAGCAATCAGCCCCAGCATTTT.

This clonotype was found once. The chain employs TRBV6-5 and TRBJ2-3; tentatively, D is TRBD2 (5 bases). CDR3 length equals 17 residues. V was shortened by 0 bases and J by 0 bases, with 13 bases between the two germline ends. Germline CDR1 is MNHEY and CDR2 is SVGAGI. CDR3 in amino acids: CASSYSGLLTSTDTQYF. The CDR3 DNA sequence: TGTGCCAGCAGTTACTCTGGACTCTTGACTAGCACAGATACGCAGTATTTT.

V is TRBV7-8 and J is TRBJ2-1; D not resolved. The V end was cut by 2 bases, the J end by 8 bases, with 16 bases between. The CDR3 has 15 amino acids. The germline V gene encodes CDR1 SGHVS and CDR2 FQNEAQ. The CDR3 nucleotides read TGTGCCAGCAGCTTATGGCGGACCCTTATGGATGAGCAGTTCTTC. This translates into CASSLWRTLMDEQFF. The full variable domain, rest sourced from reference TRBV7-8 and TRBJ2-1, is GAGVSQSPRYKVAKRGQDVALRCDPISGHVSLFWYQQALGQGPEFLTYFQNEAQLDKSGLPSDRFFAERPEGSVSTLKIQRTQQEDSAVYLCASSLWRTLMDEQFFGPGTRLTVL.

In its sample, this clonotype was seen once. This chain joins TRBV30 and TRBJ2-3, with unresolved D. Trimming cost V 0 bases and J 2 bases, with 6 bases left between them. Germline V gene data show CDR1 as GTSNPN and CDR2 as SVGIG (reference sequence). This CDR3 has 13 amino acids. The CDR3 here is CAWSVGHTDTQYF. For the CDR3, the DNA is TGTGCCTGGAGTGTTGGCCACACAGATACGCAGTATTTT.

This clonotype was observed many times. V is TRBV5-6 and J is TRBJ1-1; D is unclear. CDR3 size: 13 residues. From germline, CDR1 is SGHDT and CDR2 YYEEEE. The V end lost 0 bases, the J end lost 8 bases, and 11 bases lay between the germline ends. This CDR3 is CASSLGTQREAFF. The CDR3 nucleotides are TGTGCCAGCAGCTTGGGAACACAGAGAGAAGCTTTCTTT. The complete variable domain, with remaining parts taken from reference TRBV5-6 and TRBJ1-1, reads DAGVTQSPTHLIKTRGQQVTLRCSPKSGHDTVSWYQQALGQGPQFIFQYYEEEERQRGNFPDRFSGHQFPNYSSELNVNALLLGDSALYLCASSLGTQREAFFGQGTRLTVV.

This chain joins TRBV7-9 and TRBJ1-2; D remains ambiguous. Between the trimmed V and J ends, which lost 1 base and 4 bases, there was a span of 16 bases. The CDR3 consists of 16 residues. Germline CDR1 SEHNR, CDR2 FQNEAQ (reference sequence). For the CDR3, the DNA is TGTGCCAGCAGCTTAGATTCGGCAGCTACTTTCTATGGCTACACCTTC. This encodes CASSLDSAATFYGYTF.

The chain carries TRBV7-6 and TRBJ1-1, with D possibly being TRBD1 (5 bases). V was cut by 5 bases and J by 5 bases, with 15 bases left in between. The length of the CDR3 is 14 residues. CDR1 and CDR2 (germline): SGHVS, FNYEAQ. DNA of the CDR3: TGTGCCAGCAGCACGGGTGGGGGGTGGACTGAAGCTTTCTTT. Translating gives CASSTGGGWTEAFF.

This rearrangement joins TRBV2 to TRBJ1-1; tentatively, D is TRBD1 (5 bases). This CDR3 is 14 amino acids long. Germline values: CDR1 SNHLY, CDR2 FYNNEI. V shed 3 bases and J shed 0 bases, with 8 bases lying between them. CDR3 amino acids: CASSEGTVNTEAFF. The CDR3 DNA sequence: TGTGCCAGCAGTGAGGGGACGGTGAACACTGAAGCTTTCTTT.